Shown below are 2 T cell receptor beta chains from a single sample sequenced in a study of cytomegalovirus exposure and HLA in healthy donors. The PCR was carried out with 60 Vbeta primers and 13 Jbeta primers. Profiling relied on immunoSEQ multiplex PCR, and the TCRdb table lists in-frame clones only, not all of them. Of some 150,000 clones in the sample, around 84% were seen once. Sequences were obtained from PBMCs. Receptors originate from a middle-aged man in good health and CMV-seropositive.

This clone was detected only a few times. V gene TRBV27 combines with J gene TRBJ2-7; D possibly corresponds to TRBD1 (6 bases). The CDR3 sequence is 14 residues long. In germline, CDR1 is MNHEY, CDR2 SMNVEV (reference sequence). V was shortened by 3 bases and J by 3 bases, with 12 bases between the two germline ends. DNA of the CDR3: TGTGCCAGCAGTTTCCAGACAGGCTTCTACGAGCAGTACTTC. Translated: CASSFQTGFYEQYF.

The V call is TRBV13, the J call TRBJ2-3, with D maybe TRBD2 (6 bases). The CDR3 is 11 residues long. Germline lookup yields CDR1 PRHDT and CDR2 FYEKMQ (reference sequence). The V end lost 11 bases, the J end lost 9 bases, and 15 bases lay between the germline ends. CDR3 in amino acids: CASRAGRTQYF. CDR3 DNA sequence: TGTGCCTCCCGTGCGGGAAGGACGCAGTATTTT.